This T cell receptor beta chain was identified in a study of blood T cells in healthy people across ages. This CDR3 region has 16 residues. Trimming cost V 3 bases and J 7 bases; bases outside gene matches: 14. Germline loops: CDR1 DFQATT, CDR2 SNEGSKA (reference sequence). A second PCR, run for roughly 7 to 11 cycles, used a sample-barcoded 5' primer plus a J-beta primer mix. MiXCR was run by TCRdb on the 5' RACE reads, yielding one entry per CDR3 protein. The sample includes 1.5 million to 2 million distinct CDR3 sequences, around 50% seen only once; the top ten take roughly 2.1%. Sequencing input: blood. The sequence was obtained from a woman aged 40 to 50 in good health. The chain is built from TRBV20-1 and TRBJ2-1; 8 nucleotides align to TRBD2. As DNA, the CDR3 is TGCAGTGCTAGGTCTTCAGGAGCGGGGGATTTTAATGAGCAGTTCTTC. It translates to CSARSSGAGDFNEQFF.